Below, 2 T cell receptor beta chains from the same sample are listed, as sequenced in a study of T cell repertoires in cytomegalovirus infection. TCRdb itself ran the reads through MiXCR, one entry per CDR3 protein. The repertoire consists of more than 150,000 distinct CDR3 sequences, with approximately 20% occurring once and the leading ten covering less than 3.5%. The material sequenced was PBMCs. The source is a human donor in good health (CMV status not recorded). Some clones in this sample may be carry-over from other donors' samples.

This clonotype was found many times. The chain links TRBV6-2 or TRBV6-3 to TRBJ2-7; 9 positions match TRBD1. The CDR3 is 15 amino acids. V lost 9 bases, J lost 2 bases, and 11 bases stayed unmatched. Per the germline V gene, CDR1 is MNHEY and CDR2 is SVGEGT. DNA of the CDR3: TGTGCCAGTACCCGGACAGGGGCCTTTCCCTACGAGCAGTACTTC. Translating it yields CASTRTGAFPYEQYF.

This sequence joins TRBV9 and TRBJ2-3; maybe TRBD2 (6 bases). The CDR3 covers 16 residues. Trimming stripped 4 bases from V and 0 bases from J, with 15 bases between. Looked up from germline, CDR1 is SGDLS and CDR2 is YYNGEE. CDR3 sequence reads: CASSLLARGSTDTQYF. For the CDR3, the DNA is TGTGCCAGCAGCTTACTAGCCCGGGGAAGCACAGATACGCAGTATTTT.